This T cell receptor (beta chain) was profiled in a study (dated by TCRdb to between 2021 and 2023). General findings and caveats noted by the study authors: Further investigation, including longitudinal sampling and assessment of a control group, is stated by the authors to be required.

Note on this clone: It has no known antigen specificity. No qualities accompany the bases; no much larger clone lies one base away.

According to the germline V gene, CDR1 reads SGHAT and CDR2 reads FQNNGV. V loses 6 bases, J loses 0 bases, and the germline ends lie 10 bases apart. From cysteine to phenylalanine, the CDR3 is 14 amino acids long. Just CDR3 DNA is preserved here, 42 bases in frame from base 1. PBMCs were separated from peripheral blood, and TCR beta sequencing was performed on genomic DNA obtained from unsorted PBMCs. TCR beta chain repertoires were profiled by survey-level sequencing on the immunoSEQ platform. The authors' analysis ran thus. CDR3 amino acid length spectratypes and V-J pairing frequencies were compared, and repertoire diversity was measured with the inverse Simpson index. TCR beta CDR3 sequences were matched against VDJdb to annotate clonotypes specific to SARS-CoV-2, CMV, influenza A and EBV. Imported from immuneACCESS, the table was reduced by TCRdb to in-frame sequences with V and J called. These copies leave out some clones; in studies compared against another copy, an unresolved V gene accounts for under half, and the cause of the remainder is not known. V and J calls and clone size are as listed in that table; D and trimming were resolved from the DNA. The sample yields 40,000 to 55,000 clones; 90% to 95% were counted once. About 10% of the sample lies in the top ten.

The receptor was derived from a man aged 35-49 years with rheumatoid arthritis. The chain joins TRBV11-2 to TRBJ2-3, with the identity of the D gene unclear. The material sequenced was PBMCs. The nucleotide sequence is TGTGCCAGCAGTCACCCTTCTAGCACAGATACGCAGTATTTT. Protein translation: CASSHPSSTDTQYF.